This TCR beta chain was documented in a study of CD8+CD57+ T cells in acquired aplastic anemia (dated by TCRdb to the late 2010s). With respect to the entire study: Extracted DNA from sorted CD4+ and CD8+ cells averaged around 3.2 ug, ranging from roughly 0.19 to 27.4 ug.

Genomic DNA was used as template for profiling of TCR beta VDJ combinations and CDR3 sequences. TCR repertoire sequencing was run on an Illumina HiSeq 2000. In the authors' own workflow: TRBV/TRBJ rearrangement plots, CDR3 size and DJ length profiles, and Simpson's diversity index were used to evaluate the repertoires. The immunodominant clone was defined as the most abundant DNA sequence in deep sequencing data. CDR3 amino acid sequences were screened for sharing across subjects and compared with published repertoires and the VDJdb database. TCRdb ran its own pipeline on the public reads, namely fastp trimming at Q25 and MiXCR clone calling, and kept in-frame beta chains. Every entry covers one CDR3 protein and lists the most common genes and DNA from its rows. These V and J calls are TCRdb output, not the study's own analysis. This sample has about 270,000 distinct CDR3 sequences in its table, and 56% of those were observed once. Jointly, the top ten make up 8% of the sample.

Broader findings and caveats from the paper: Between patients and healthy controls, no significant difference in CD8+ Simpson's diversity was found (P=0.060). Fewer than 30 CD8+ CDR3 sequences were found in both patients and controls but appeared to be highly expressed in patients and within the immunodominant clones of the patients.

Comment on this clonotype: The antigen it recognizes is unknown. Germline and junction disagree at one end, which may indicate a read error.

Including cysteine and phenylalanine, the CDR3 has 15 amino acids. Here the CDR3 DNA is all that survives: 45 bases in frame from base 1. CDR1 and CDR2 are drawn from the germline V gene: SGDLS, YYNGEE. TCR repertoires of sorted CD4+ and CD8+ blood T cells from severe aplastic anemia patients and healthy subjects were deep-sequenced in the study. Ficoll-Paque density gradient centrifugation was used to isolate peripheral blood mononuclear cells. Before DNA extraction, CD4+ and CD8+ T cells were sorted by FACS or by magnetic beads. The sample consisted of sorted CD4+, CD8+, or CD8+CD57+ T cells (not recorded which) from PBMCs. This clonotype was obtained from a human donor with severe aplastic anemia or a healthy control (not recorded which). Recombination linked TRBV9 to TRBJ2-3; TRBD2 is possibly the D segment (7 matching bases). For the CDR3, the sequence is CVSRRGGGSTDTQYF. The base sequence is TGTGTCAGCAGGAGGGGGGGAGGAAGCACAGATACGCAGTATTTT.